The 26 T cell receptor beta chains below were found in one sample sequenced in a study of vaccination and CD4 T cells after COVID-19. The time point is: late sampling 161 to 241 days after vaccination in a few convalescent patients. As to treatment: approximately 11-day PBMC culture with coronavirus spike peptide pools or control peptides (ViraFEST assay). These receptors are not linked to any known antigen. The Oncomine TCR Beta short-read assay generated sequence data from the DNA of cultured CD4+ T cells. Each CDR3 protein gets one entry after TCRdb re-called the PCR reads with MiXCR. In the table there are about 22,000 distinct CDR3 sequences, roughly two fifths of which are singletons. The sequences come from CD4+ T cells from blood, cultured in vitro, collected about 7 months after SARS-CoV-2 vaccination. These receptors all come from a human donor who had recovered from COVID-19.

CDR3 protein: CASSFGTYGTEAFF. CDR3 sequence (DNA): TGTGCCAGCAGCTTCGGGACCTACGGCACTGAAGCTTTCTTT. This chain joins TRBV5-6 and TRBJ1-1, with D possibly TRBD1 on 5 matching bases. Trimming shortened V by 2 bases and J by 4 bases, and 12 bases separated the two germline ends. The CDR3 runs to 14 residues. The germline CDR1 and CDR2 sequences are SGHDT and YYEEEE.

This clonotype has just a few counts. The chain combines TRBV5-4 with TRBJ2-5; D is uncertain. The CDR3 is made up of 15 amino acids. Germline CDR1 and CDR2: SGHNT and YYREEE (reference sequence). Trimming took 0 bases from V and 5 from J, leaving 14 bases between them. DNA of the CDR3: TGTGCCAGCAGCTTGGACACCACCTATGGGGAGACCCAGTACTTC. Translation: CASSLDTTYGETQYF.

This clonotype came up a few times. The J gene is TRBJ2-5, the V gene TRBV6-1; TRBD2 aligns across 10 bases. Trimming cost V 5 bases and J 5 bases; bases outside gene matches: 2. This CDR3 contains 13 residues. Germline V CDR1 and CDR2: MNHNS, SASEGT. CDR3 nucleotides: TGTGCCAGCAGTCTAGCGGGGGTGGAGACCCAGTACTTC. This gives the protein CASSLAGVETQYF.

The chain couples TRBV10-3 to TRBJ2-1, with D uncertain. Trimming removed 2 bases at V and 0 bases at J, with 11 bases between. This CDR3 comprises 16 residues. CDR1 is ENHRY and CDR2 is SYGVKD in the germline V gene. The CDR3, as DNA: TGTGCCATCAGTGAGGTCGCTACAAGCTCCTACAATGAGCAGTTCTTC. It yields the protein CAISEVATSSYNEQFF.

The gene calls are TRBV6-2 or TRBV6-3 and TRBJ2-5; 8 nucleotides match TRBD2. The CDR3 is 17 amino acids. Trimming at V came to 7 bases and at J to 5 bases, leaving 18 bases not matched to a gene. Germline-derived CDR1 and CDR2 are MNHEY and SVGEGT. CDR3 residues: CASTDDSAGTRGETQYF. DNA of the CDR3: TGTGCCAGCACTGATGACAGTGCCGGGACTAGGGGGGAGACCCAGTACTTC.

The chain links TRBV20-1 to TRBJ1-6, with D hard to call. V lost 2 bases and J lost 0, with 14 bases in between. The CDR3 totals 17 residues. Germline V CDR1 and CDR2: DFQATT, SNEGSKA (reference sequence). This CDR3 reads CSARIPGGSSYNSPLHF. The CDR3 nucleotides are TGCAGTGCTAGAATTCCGGGTGGAAGCTCCTATAATTCACCCCTCCACTTT.

This chain links TRBV5-4 with TRBJ2-5; TRBD2 aligns across 7 bases. V shed 3 bases, J shed 3 bases, and the junction held 5 bases outside the gene matches. Looked up from germline, CDR1 is SGHNT and CDR2 is YYREEE (reference sequence). The CDR3 is 14 amino acids. CDR3 amino acids: CASSCVGGEETQYF. The CDR3 coding sequence is TGTGCCAGCAGCTGTGTTGGGGGGGAAGAGACCCAGTACTTC.

The V and J genes are TRBV18 and TRBJ2-5; 9 bases align to TRBD2. Germline CDR1 reads KGHSH; CDR2 reads LQKENI. CDR3 size: 14 residues. The V and J ends lost 6 bases and 5 bases, in that order; junction bases with no gene match: 7. The CDR3 bases are TGTGCCAGCTCTTTAGCGGGAGTCCGTGAGACCCAGTACTTC. Amino acid sequence: CASSLAGVRETQYF.

For the CDR3, the DNA is TGTGCCAGCAAAGGGACAGGTGCAGAGACCCAGTACTTC. Protein: CASKGTGAETQYF. The gene calls are TRBV2 and TRBJ2-5; TRBD1 matches at 8 bases. J gave up 4 bases and V 7 bases, and 5 bases lay outside the gene matches. CDR1 is SNHLY and CDR2 is FYNNEI in the germline V gene. This CDR3 has 13 residues.

This clonotype was picked up one time. The gene calls are TRBV21-1 and TRBJ2-7; TRBD1 was called by the table and not checked on the DNA. TRBV21-1 is recorded as a pseudogene. This CDR3 comprises 14 residues. For the CDR3, the DNA is TGTGCCAGCAGCTTTTTAAGGGGCGGCCACGAGCAGTACTTC. As protein: CASSFLRGGHEQYF.

This clonotype showed up just a few times. The chain joins TRBV30 to TRBJ1-1; D gene uncertain. V lost 5 bases and J 0 bases, leaving 7 bases between the germline ends. This CDR3 region has 12 residues. The germline CDR1 and CDR2 sequences are GTSNPN and SVGIG (reference sequence). As DNA, the CDR3 is TGTGCCTGGCAACACCTGAACACTGAAGCTTTCTTT. This translates into CAWQHLNTEAFF.

This chain connects TRBV7-9 to TRBJ2-1; 7 bases fit TRBD2. The V gene's germline CDR1 is SEHNR and CDR2 FQNEAQ (reference sequence). Unmatched junction bases numbered 7, after V lost 1 base and J lost 4 bases. CDR3 size: 16 residues. The CDR3 region is CASSLGEPRGYNEQFF. CDR3 sequence (DNA): TGTGCCAGCAGCTTAGGGGAACCGCGGGGGTACAATGAGCAGTTCTTC.

This rearrangement joins TRBV19 to TRBJ2-7; D could derive from TRBD1 or TRBD2 (5 bases each). Trimming took 6 bases from V and 3 from J, leaving 18 bases between them. CDR1 is LNHDA, CDR2 SQIVND, per germline (reference sequence). There are 15 residues in the CDR3. CDR3 protein: CASSPRIGTNYEQYF. In nucleotides, the CDR3 is TGTGCCAGTAGCCCGCGGATCGGGACCAACTACGAGCAGTACTTC. Filled out from reference TRBV19 and TRBJ2-7, the complete variable domain reads DGGITQSPKYLFRKEGQNVTLSCEQNLNHDAMYWYRQDPGQGLRLIYYSQIVNDFQKGDIAEGYSVSREKKESFPLTVTSAQKNPTAFYLCASSPRIGTNYEQYFGPGTRLTVT.

The J gene is TRBJ2-7, the V gene TRBV6-1; tentative D call: TRBD2 (6 bases). The V end lost 0 bases, the J end lost 2 bases, and 17 bases lay between the germline ends. The CDR3 is 17 amino acids. The germline gives CDR1 MNHNS, CDR2 SASEGT. CDR3 loop: CASSEAPGTEITYEQYF. The CDR3 nucleotides read TGTGCCAGCAGTGAAGCTCCCGGGACTGAGATCACCTACGAGCAGTACTTC.

This clonotype showed up just once. This chain joins TRBV11-2 and TRBJ2-7, with 12 bases identical to TRBD1. Germline V gene data show CDR1 as SGHAT and CDR2 as FQNNGV. This CDR3 spans 17 amino acids. V trimming: 5 bases; J trimming: 0 bases; junction bases outside the gene matches: 8. DNA of the CDR3: TGTGCCAGCAGCGGCCGGGACAGGGGGCCCTACTCCTACGAGCAGTACTTC. Translated, it gives CASSGRDRGPYSYEQYF.

This rearrangement joins TRBV10-3 to TRBJ2-7, with D possibly being TRBD2 (5 bases). The germline gives CDR1 ENHRY, CDR2 SYGVKD. Between the trimmed V and J ends, which lost 3 bases and 1 base, there was a span of 10 bases. This CDR3 comprises 14 residues. The CDR3 DNA sequence: TGTGCCATCAGTGAAGGGCGGGCGTCCTACGAGCAGTACTTC. Protein sequence: CAISEGRASYEQYF.

A few counts support this clonotype. The chain employs TRBV7-2 and TRBJ2-7; 7 positions match TRBD1. This CDR3 region has 14 residues. V trimming: 5 bases; J trimming: 2 bases; junction bases outside the gene matches: 6. Germline V gives CDR1 SGHTA, CDR2 FQGNSA. The CDR3 here is CASSRRDRAYEQYF. The CDR3, as DNA: TGTGCCAGCAGCCGCCGGGACAGAGCCTACGAGCAGTACTTC. Using reference TRBV7-2 and TRBJ2-7 for the parts outside the CDR3, the full variable domain is GAGVSQSPSNKVTEKGKDVELRCDPISGHTALYWYRQSLGQGLEFLIYFQGNSAPDKSGLPSDRFSAERTGGSVSTLTIQRTQQEDSAVYLCASSRRDRAYEQYFGPGTRLTVT.

The rearrangement uses TRBV7-9 and TRBJ2-3; 7 nucleotides align to TRBD1. This CDR3 comprises 15 residues. V shed 1 base, J shed 6 bases, and the junction held 7 bases outside the gene matches. CDR1 is SEHNR, CDR2 FQNEAQ, per germline (reference sequence). CDR3 coding DNA: TGTGCCAGCAGCTTAGGACAGGGTGGGGGCGATACGCAGTATTTT. Its translation: CASSLGQGGGDTQYF.

This chain joins TRBV7-6 and TRBJ1-1, with D perhaps matching TRBD1 (6 bases). The CDR3 is made up of 13 amino acids. Trimming left V 5 bases short and J 8 bases short, with 15 bases between. CDR1 is SGHVS and CDR2 is FNYEAQ in the germline V gene. CDR3 nucleotide sequence: TGTGCCAGCAGCGTACAACCCGGGACAGAAGCTTTCTTT. Amino acid sequence: CASSVQPGTEAFF.

J is TRBJ2-6 and V is TRBV7-2, with TRBD1 as a possible D gene (7 bases). The CDR3 spans 19 residues. The V end was cut by 1 base, the J end by 4 bases, with 20 bases between. In germline, CDR1 is SGHTA, CDR2 FQGNSA. This CDR3 reads CASSLGRGLVTPGANVLTF. CDR3 DNA: TGTGCCAGCAGCTTAGGGAGGGGGCTTGTAACGCCGGGGGCCAACGTCCTGACTTTC.

V is TRBV7-3 and J is TRBJ2-3; TRBD1 matches at 7 bases. CDR1 and CDR2 from the germline V gene are SGHTA and FQGTGA. The CDR3 extends over 14 amino acids. The ends lost 5 bases at V and 4 bases at J; junction bases unmatched: 6. As DNA, the CDR3 is TGTGCCAGCAGCAGTACAGGGGTTTCAGATACGCAGTATTTT. Amino acids: CASSSTGVSDTQYF.

A few counts support this clonotype. Here the CDR3 DNA reads TGTGCCAGCAGCTTCCGACTAGCGGGCTACAATGAGCAGTTCTTC. As protein: CASSFRLAGYNEQFF. The chain carries TRBV7-3 and TRBJ2-1; 10 bases line up with TRBD2. Germline lookup yields CDR1 SGHTA and CDR2 FQGTGA. V dropped 3 bases and J dropped 3; count of bases not matched to a gene: 2. This CDR3 region has 15 residues.

This clonotype was counted a few times. This chain connects TRBV18 to TRBJ2-5; D is undetermined. The germline gives CDR1 KGHSH, CDR2 LQKENI. CDR3 size: 14 residues. Trimming took 1 base from V and 7 from J, leaving 13 bases between them. CDR3 sequence (DNA): TGTGCCAGCTCACCACAGACCCAATTAGGGACCCAGTACTTC. Protein: CASSPQTQLGTQYF.

Regarding this clonotype: One end of the junction is discordant with germline, which a read error may explain. The chain carries TRBV7-9 and TRBJ2-7, with a weak D call TRBD1 (5 bases). Germline CDR1 is SEHNR and CDR2 is FQNEAQ (reference sequence). The CDR3 covers 13 residues. DNA of the CDR3: TGTGCCAGCAGCTTACCCGACAGCCCCCTAAGGGATTTC. It codes for CASSLPDSPLRDF.

The sample holds one count of this clonotype. One end of the junction is discordant with germline, which a read error may explain. For the CDR3, the DNA is TGCAGTGCTAGATGGGGACACCGCCAAGAGACCCAGTGCTTC. Its protein is CSARWGHRQETQCF. The V gene is TRBV20-1, the J gene TRBJ2-5; the D gene is possibly TRBD1 (6 bases). This CDR3 contains 14 residues. From germline, CDR1 is DFQATT and CDR2 SNEGSKA (reference sequence).

This clonotype is a singleton in its sample. The chain carries TRBV30 and TRBJ1-2, with D hard to call. The CDR3 contains 14 residues. The germline V and J ends were trimmed by 0 bases and 0 bases, with 8 bases remaining between them. Germline V gives CDR1 GTSNPN, CDR2 SVGIG (reference sequence). Written as DNA, the CDR3 is TGTGCCTGGAGTGTTTCTCGAACTAACTATGGCTACACCTTC. Protein product: CAWSVSRTNYGYTF.